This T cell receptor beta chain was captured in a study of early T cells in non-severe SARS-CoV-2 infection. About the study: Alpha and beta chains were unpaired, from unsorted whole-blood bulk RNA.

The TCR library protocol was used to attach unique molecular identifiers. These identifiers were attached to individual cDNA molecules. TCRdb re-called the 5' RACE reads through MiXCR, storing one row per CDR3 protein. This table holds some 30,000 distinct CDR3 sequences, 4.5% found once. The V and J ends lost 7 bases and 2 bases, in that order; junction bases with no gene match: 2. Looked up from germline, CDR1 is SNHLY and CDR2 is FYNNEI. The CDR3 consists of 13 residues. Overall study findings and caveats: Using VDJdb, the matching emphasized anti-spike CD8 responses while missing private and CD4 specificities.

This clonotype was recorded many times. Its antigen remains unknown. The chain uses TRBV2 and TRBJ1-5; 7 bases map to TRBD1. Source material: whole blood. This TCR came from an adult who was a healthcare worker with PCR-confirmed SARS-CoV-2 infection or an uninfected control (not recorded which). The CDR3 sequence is CASTGQRNQPQHF. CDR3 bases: TGTGCCAGCACGGGACAGCGCAATCAGCCCCAGCATTTT.